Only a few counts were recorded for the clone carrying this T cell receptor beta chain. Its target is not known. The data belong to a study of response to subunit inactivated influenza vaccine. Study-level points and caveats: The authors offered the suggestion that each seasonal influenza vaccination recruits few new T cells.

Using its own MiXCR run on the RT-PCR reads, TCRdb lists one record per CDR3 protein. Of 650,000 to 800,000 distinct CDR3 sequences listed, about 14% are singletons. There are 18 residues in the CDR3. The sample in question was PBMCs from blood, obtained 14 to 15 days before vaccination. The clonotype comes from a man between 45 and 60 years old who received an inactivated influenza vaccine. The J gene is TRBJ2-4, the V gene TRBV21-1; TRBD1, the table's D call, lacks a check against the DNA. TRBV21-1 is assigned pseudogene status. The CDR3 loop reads CASSKGSLVRGQGIIQYF. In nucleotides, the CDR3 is TGTGCCAGCAGCAAGGGGTCCCTGGTTCGGGGTCAGGGAATAATTCAGTACTTC.